These 26 T cell receptor beta chains came from one sample sequenced in a study of T cell responses to AZD1222 COVID-19 vaccine. Assay used: immunoSEQ multiplex PCR; TCRdb lists only in-frame clones, some missing. The profile shows fewer than 110,000 clones, around nine tenths of them singletons. Sequencing used peripheral blood, obtained on day 0 of AZD1222 vaccination. The source is an adult in good health.

The rearrangement joins TRBV4-1 to TRBJ1-2; perhaps TRBD1 as D (5 bases). Trimming took 0 bases from V and 4 from J, leaving 15 bases between them. This CDR3 spans 16 amino acids. The germline CDR1 and CDR2 sequences are MGHRA and YSYEKL. The CDR3 spells CASSQDQEGSTYGYTF. The CDR3 DNA follows: TGCGCCAGCAGCCAAGATCAGGAGGGGTCGACCTATGGCTACACCTTC.

The chain has TRBV5-1 and TRBJ2-5, with D perhaps TRBD2 (6 bases). V lost 0 bases and J lost 4, with 19 bases in between. The CDR3 is made up of 17 amino acids. Germline V gene data show CDR1 as SGHRS and CDR2 as YFSETQ. CDR3 coding DNA: TGCGCCAGCAGCTTGGTTCTAGCGATTATCCCCCCAGAGACCCAGTACTTC. This encodes CASSLVLAIIPPETQYF.

For the CDR3, the DNA is TGTGCCAGCAGCTTAGGGGACAGGAGCTACAATGAGCAGTTCTTC. It translates to CASSLGDRSYNEQFF. V usage is TRBV7-3 and J usage is TRBJ2-1; the match to TRBD1 covers 8 bases. J gave up 3 bases and V 2 bases, and 3 bases lay outside the gene matches. CDR3 size: 15 residues. Looked up from germline, CDR1 is SGHTA and CDR2 is FQGTGA.

The chain is built from TRBV18 and TRBJ1-1, with TRBD1 as a possible D gene (6 bases). The germline V gene has CDR1 KGHSH and CDR2 LQKENI. The V end lost 1 base, the J end lost 1 base, and 7 bases lay between the germline ends. CDR3 size: 14 residues. The CDR3 loop is CASSPRTENTEAFF. CDR3 bases: TGTGCCAGCTCACCACGGACAGAGAACACTGAAGCTTTCTTT.

This clone occurred once. The chain links TRBV2 to TRBJ1-2, with D hard to call. V was clipped by 7 bases and J by 7 bases, with 13 bases between them. The CDR3 is 12 amino acids. Germline CDR1 reads SNHLY; CDR2 reads FYNNEI. The CDR3 spells CASTSWGSGYTF. In nucleotides, the CDR3 is TGTGCCAGCACATCTTGGGGTTCTGGCTACACCTTC.

The genes are TRBV13 and TRBJ2-1; the D gene is possibly TRBD1 (6 bases). Between the trimmed V and J ends, which lost 3 bases and 2 bases, there was a span of 8 bases. Germline-derived CDR1 and CDR2 are PRHDT and FYEKMQ (reference sequence). The CDR3 consists of 14 residues. The CDR3 reads CASSFRGPYNEQFF. Written as DNA, the CDR3 is TGTGCCAGCAGCTTCAGGGGTCCCTACAATGAGCAGTTCTTC.

The chain uses TRBV7-2 and TRBJ1-1; D gene uncertain. Germline-derived CDR1 and CDR2 are SGHTA and FQGNSA. Deletions cut 4 bases from V and 0 bases from J, with 6 bases between. CDR3 length: 13 amino acids. This CDR3 reads CASSSLMNTEAFF. DNA of the CDR3: TGTGCCAGCAGCTCCTTAATGAACACTGAAGCTTTCTTT.

The rearrangement uses TRBV6-5 and TRBJ2-7; either TRBD1 or TRBD2 may fit D (5 bases each). Germline loops: CDR1 MNHEY, CDR2 SVGAGI. V was cut by 8 bases and J by 9 bases, with 14 bases left in between. The CDR3 totals 11 residues. DNA of the CDR3: TGTGCCAGCGGGGACCCCGGTCGGCAGTACTTC. This translates into CASGDPGRQYF.

The gene calls are TRBV15 and TRBJ1-2, with D possibly being TRBD1 (5 bases). The CDR3 runs to 17 residues. Germline assignment: CDR1 LNHNV and CDR2 YYDKDF (reference sequence). V was trimmed by 0 bases and J by 2 bases, leaving 16 bases between them. Here the CDR3 reads CATSRDRGRVVNYGYTF. In DNA, the CDR3 is TGTGCCACCAGCAGAGATCGGGGCAGGGTTGTCAACTATGGCTACACCTTC.

The chain employs TRBV15 and TRBJ1-5; 7 bases fit TRBD1. From germline, CDR1 is LNHNV and CDR2 YYDKDF (reference sequence). The trim removed 0 bases at V and 3 bases at J, leaving 5 bases unmatched. The CDR3 has 16 residues. Written as DNA, the CDR3 is TGTGCCACCAGCAGAGACCAGGGGGTCCACAATCAGCCCCAGCATTTT. Its protein product is CATSRDQGVHNQPQHF.

The chain combines TRBV4-3 with TRBJ1-1; D remains ambiguous. This CDR3 contains 15 residues. Germline CDR1 LGHNA, CDR2 YSLEER. V was shortened by 4 bases and J by 4 bases, with 16 bases between the two germline ends. The CDR3: CASSRTPSGSTEAFF. As DNA, the CDR3 is TGCGCCAGCAGCCGAACCCCCAGTGGGAGCACTGAAGCTTTCTTT.

This chain joins TRBV4-3 and TRBJ2-7, with 8 bases identical to TRBD1. Trimming at V came to 0 bases and at J to 7 bases, leaving 8 bases not matched to a gene. CDR3 size: 15 residues. Germline CDR1 and CDR2: LGHNA and YSLEER. CDR3 region: CASSQDRTGGEEQYF. The CDR3 DNA reads as TGCGCCAGCAGCCAAGATCGAACAGGGGGTGAGGAGCAGTACTTC.

In this sample, this clone turned up once. V is TRBV19 and J is TRBJ2-2; D perhaps matches TRBD1 (5 bases). Trimming removed 4 bases at V and 6 bases at J, with 12 bases between. The CDR3 totals 14 residues. Germline V gene sequence: CDR1 LNHDA, CDR2 SQIVND (reference sequence). The CDR3 protein is CASSTDTASGELFF. DNA of the CDR3: TGTGCCAGTAGTACGGACACGGCTTCCGGGGAGCTGTTTTTT.

The rearrangement uses TRBV7-2 and TRBJ2-5; weak D call: TRBD1 (5 bases). V gave up 1 base and J gave up 5 bases, with 17 bases separating them. The CDR3 loop spans 16 amino acids. Per the germline V gene, CDR1 is SGHTA and CDR2 is FQGNSA. The CDR3 reads CASSLVGRVERETQYF. CDR3 coding DNA: TGTGCCAGCAGCTTAGTCGGCAGGGTGGAGAGGGAGACCCAGTACTTC.

Regarding this clone: In the same sample, other DNA sequences code for this CDR3. The V gene is TRBV5-1, the J gene TRBJ2-5; D unclear. Germline assignment: CDR1 SGHRS and CDR2 YFSETQ. The ends were cut back, 4 bases at V and 2 bases at J, with 6 bases in the middle. The CDR3 extends over 12 amino acids. CDR3 nucleotide sequence: TGCGCCAGCAGCCTCCGTCAAGAGACCCAGTACTTC. This translates into CASSLRQETQYF.

The chain combines TRBV19 with TRBJ2-1; 10 nucleotides agree with TRBD2. CDR1 LNHDA and CDR2 SQIVND come from the germline V gene (reference sequence). CDR3 length: 19 amino acids. The trim removed 2 bases at V and 9 bases at J, leaving 19 bases unmatched. The DNA of the CDR3 is TGTGCCAGTAGTATATATGGTGTACTAGCGGGGTCGAGATCGGGTGAGCAGTTCTTC. Its protein is CASSIYGVLAGSRSGEQFF.

The rearrangement uses TRBV5-1 and TRBJ2-5, with D possibly TRBD2 on 5 matching bases. Germline V gene sequence: CDR1 SGHRS, CDR2 YFSETQ. This CDR3 region has 14 residues. V dropped 5 bases and J dropped 0 bases, with 11 bases sitting between them. This chain's CDR3 is CASRPAGNQETQYF. The CDR3 DNA reads TGCGCCAGCAGGCCGGCCGGGAACCAAGAGACCCAGTACTTC.

The chain has TRBV4-3 and TRBJ2-6; D possibly uses TRBD1 or TRBD2 (5 bases each). The CDR3 is 17 amino acids. Per germline, CDR1 LGHNA and CDR2 YSLEER. V lost 1 base and J 0 bases, leaving 10 bases between the germline ends. The CDR3 nucleotides read TGCGCCAGCAGCCAAGCCGGGACCAACTCTGGGGCCAACGTCCTGACTTTC. This codes for CASSQAGTNSGANVLTF.

The chain recombines TRBV23-1 with TRBJ2-1, with a weak D call TRBD1 (5 bases). TRBV23-1 is placed among ORFs of uncertain function. V lost 5 bases, J lost 2 bases, and 16 bases lay in between. CDR3 length: 16 residues. The CDR3 coding sequence is TGCGCCAGCAGTACCAGGGCTTTGGTCCCCTACAATGAGCAGTTCTTC. It specifies CASSTRALVPYNEQFF.

The V call is TRBV6-5, the J call TRBJ2-1; D not resolved. The germline CDR1 and CDR2 sequences are MNHEY and SVGAGI. The CDR3 loop spans 11 amino acids. V lost 6 bases and J 9 bases, leaving 9 bases between the germline ends. DNA for the CDR3: TGTGCCAGCAGCGCCCGGTTTGAGCAGTTCTTC. It yields the protein CASSARFEQFF.

The chain carries TRBV6-2 or TRBV6-3 and TRBJ1-1; a weak D match, TRBD1 (5 bases). V lost 6 bases to trimming and J lost 4 bases, with 24 bases between them. Germline CDR1 reads MNHEY; CDR2 reads SVGEGT. This CDR3 spans 17 amino acids. The chain's CDR3 is CASSTRGLGQRGTEAFF. CDR3 coding DNA: TGTGCCAGCAGCACCCGGGGACTCGGACAACGGGGCACTGAAGCTTTCTTT.

The chain employs TRBV11-3 and TRBJ2-1, with TRBD2 identical over 7 bases. From germline, CDR1 is SGHNT and CDR2 YENEEA. V gave up 5 bases and J gave up 5 bases; unmatched junction bases: 18. The CDR3 is made up of 18 amino acids. CDR3 region: CASSSFNRWTSSHNEQFF. The DNA for the CDR3 is TGTGCCAGCAGCAGTTTCAATAGATGGACTAGTTCCCACAATGAGCAGTTCTTC.

CDR3 in amino acids: CASGSGQGINQPQHF. In DNA form, the CDR3 reads TGTGCTAGTGGTTCCGGACAGGGAATCAATCAGCCCCAGCATTTT. The chain recombines TRBV12-5 with TRBJ1-5, with 8 bases that match TRBD1. The CDR3 has 15 amino acids. After removal of 4 bases from V and 3 bases from J, the junction contained 5 bases not matched to a gene. The germline CDR1 and CDR2 sequences are LGHNT and FRNRAP. Full variable domain (remainder filled in from reference TRBV12-5 and TRBJ1-5): DARVTQTPRHKVTEMGQEVTMRCQPILGHNTVFWYRQTMMQGLELLAYFRNRAPLDDSGMPKDRFSAEMPDATLATLKIQPSEPRDSAVYFCASGSGQGINQPQHFGDGTRLSIL.

This clone turned up a few times. Here the CDR3 reads CASRRGGDQPQHF. CDR3 in DNA: TGTGCCAGCAGGCGGGGTGGGGATCAGCCCCAGCATTTT. V and J are TRBV7-9 and TRBJ1-5, with D hard to call. The germline CDR1 and CDR2 sequences are SEHNR and FQNEAQ (reference sequence). The CDR3 is made up of 13 amino acids. Trimming stripped 6 bases from V and 5 bases from J, with 11 bases between.

The chain uses TRBV18 and TRBJ1-2; 8 bases map to TRBD1. V gave up 3 bases and J gave up 7 bases; unmatched junction bases: 4. This CDR3 region has 13 residues. Germline loops: CDR1 KGHSH, CDR2 LQKENI. Here the CDR3 DNA reads TGTGCCAGCTCACCGGACAGGGTGAGTGGCTACACCTTC. Protein product: CASSPDRVSGYTF.

The V and J genes are TRBV2 and TRBJ1-6; 8 bases agree with TRBD1. The CDR3 has 15 amino acids. With 5 bases clipped from V and 7 bases from J, the junction kept 7 bases outside the gene matches. Germline CDR1 reads SNHLY; CDR2 reads FYNNEI. CDR3 loop: CASSSTGERNSPLHF. The DNA for the CDR3 is TGTGCCAGCAGTTCGACAGGGGAGAGAAATTCACCCCTCCACTTT. Supplemented by reference TRBV2 and TRBJ1-6, the full variable domain reads EPEVTQTPSHQVTQMGQEVILRCVPISNHLYFYWYRQILGQKVEFLVSFYNNEISEKSEIFDDQFSVERPDGSNFTLKIRSTKLEDSAMYFCASSSTGERNSPLHFGNGTRLTVT.